Shown below are 21 T cell receptor beta chains from a single sample sequenced in a study of PD-1 blockade in classical Hodgkin lymphoma (dated by TCRdb to between 2020 and 2021). The library was produced with the immunoSEQ multiplex PCR assay. Sourced from immuneACCESS, this table was stored by TCRdb with only in-frame sequences that have V and J called. A share of the clones is absent; for the studies checked, an unresolved V gene accounts for under half, and the remainder has no known explanation. This sample gives roughly 14,000 clones in total; roughly 69% of them show up just once. The ten largest clones take up around 10% of the sample. In light of the paper, this sample's time point label describes: cycle 1 day 1 (C1D1), immediately before nivolumab initiation. All trial patients had relapsed after autologous stem cell transplantation, with cohorts A, B and C differing in prior brentuximab vedotin exposure.

This specimen consisted of peripheral blood mononuclear cells (PBMCs), obtained at baseline. These receptor sequences come from a human donor with classical Hodgkin lymphoma.

J is TRBJ2-7 and V is TRBV5-1, with 10 bases aligning to TRBD1. The V and J ends lost 4 bases and 4 bases, in that order; junction bases with no gene match: 2. Looked up from germline, CDR1 is SGHRS and CDR2 is YFSETQ. The CDR3 consists of 13 residues. This CDR3 is CASSADRGYEQYF. The CDR3 region has the DNA TGCGCCAGCAGCGCGGACAGGGGGTACGAGCAGTACTTC.

The sample holds one count of this clone. The chain uses TRBV5-3 and TRBJ2-3; 8 nucleotides agree with TRBD2. TRBV5-3 is recorded as an ORF, its role being uncertain. The J segment lost 7 bases and the V segment lost 2 bases, leaving 9 bases of the junction unmatched. The CDR3 length is 15 residues. CDR3: CARSLWTGGPYTQYF. The CDR3 coding sequence is TGTGCCAGAAGCTTATGGACGGGAGGGCCATATACGCAGTATTTT.

For this clone: Other nucleotide sequences in the sample specify the same CDR3. This rearrangement joins TRBV19 to TRBJ1-2, with D perhaps TRBD1 (5 bases). CDR3 length: 13 residues. Trimming pared 7 bases from V and 5 bases from J, leaving 14 bases between. Germline-derived CDR1 and CDR2 are LNHDA and SQIVND (reference sequence). In DNA, the CDR3 is TGTGCCAGTACCCTGGGACGGGGTTATGGCTACACCTTC. It specifies CASTLGRGYGYTF.

The chain couples TRBV9 to TRBJ2-7; TRBD1 agrees at 9 bases. The CDR3 totals 18 residues. Germline values: CDR1 SGDLS, CDR2 YYNGEE. Unmatched junction bases numbered 17, after V lost 1 base and J lost 6 bases. For the CDR3, the DNA is TGTGCCAGCAGCGTAAGAGATGGAGACTGGGACAGGGACGGCGAGCAGTACTTC. It is translated as CASSVRDGDWDRDGEQYF.

This chain links TRBV7-3 with TRBJ2-5, with 8 bases aligning to TRBD1. Per the germline V gene, CDR1 is SGHTA and CDR2 is FQGTGA. This CDR3 spans 13 amino acids. J gave up 5 bases and V 1 base, and 0 bases lay outside the gene matches. The CDR3 sequence is CASSLNRGETQYF. CDR3 sequence (DNA): TGTGCCAGCAGCTTAAACAGGGGGGAGACCCAGTACTTC.

This clone is labeled as medium-sized. This chain connects TRBV13 to TRBJ2-2; no clear D. The CDR3 spans 13 residues. The germline V gene has CDR1 PRHDT and CDR2 FYEKMQ (reference sequence). The ends were cut back, 4 bases at V and 7 bases at J, with 10 bases in the middle. The DNA of the CDR3 is TGTGCCAGCAGCTCCTCCTGGGGCGGGGAGCTGTTTTTT. Its translation is CASSSSWGGELFF. Complete variable domain (other parts from reference TRBV13 and TRBJ2-2): AAGVIQSPRHLIKEKRETATLKCYPIPRHDTVYWYQQGPGQDPQFLISFYEKMQSDKGSIPDRFSAQQFSDYHSELNMSSLELGDSALYFCASSSSWGGELFFGEGSRLTVL.

Here the CDR3 reads CASSRGLAVPYEQYF. CDR3 sequence (DNA): TGTGCCAGCAGCCGCGGACTAGCGGTTCCCTACGAGCAGTACTTC. The chain has TRBV6-5 and TRBJ2-7; 10 nucleotides match TRBD2. With V trimmed by 6 bases and J by 2 bases, 7 bases remained unmatched. This CDR3 spans 15 amino acids. Germline V gives CDR1 MNHEY, CDR2 SVGAGI.

This clone qualifies as medium-sized (0.01 to 0.1%). This sequence joins TRBV4-1 and TRBJ1-1; 10 positions agree with TRBD1. The V and J ends lost 5 bases and 0 bases, in that order; junction bases with no gene match: 12. Germline lookup yields CDR1 MGHRA and CDR2 YSYEKL. There are 18 residues in the CDR3. The DNA for the CDR3 is TGCGCCAGCAGCTCTCTATTGGGACAGGGGAATATGAACACTGAAGCTTTCTTT. Its translation is CASSSLLGQGNMNTEAFF.

The chain employs TRBV4-1 and TRBJ2-6; 9 bases line up with TRBD1. Germline CDR1 MGHRA, CDR2 YSYEKL. CDR3 length equals 17 residues. J lost 0 bases, V lost 5 bases, and 5 bases had no gene match. CDR3 DNA sequence: TGCGCCAGCAGCTTGGGACAGGGAAACTCTGGGGCCAACGTCCTGACTTTC. As protein: CASSLGQGNSGANVLTF.

A remark on this clone: Sequence at one end of the junction differs from germline and may be a read error. The chain couples TRBV6-5 to TRBJ2-7; D is unresolved. The CDR3 loop spans 11 amino acids. Germline lookup yields CDR1 MNHEY and CDR2 SVGAGI. CDR3 sequence reads: CASSDSYEQYF. CDR3 in DNA: TGTGCCAGCAGTGACTCCTACGAGCAGTACTTC.

This clone has just one count. This chain links TRBV4-2 with TRBJ2-3, with D uncertain. CDR1 and CDR2 (germline): LGHNA, YNFKEQ. CDR3 length: 15 amino acids. V gave up 4 bases and J gave up 1 base, with 12 bases separating them. CDR3 bases: TGTGCCAGCAGCCGCGGCGGTGGGGGCACAGATACGCAGTATTTT. It encodes CASSRGGGGTDTQYF.

This clone was observed a few times. J is TRBJ2-5 and V is TRBV7-3, with 7 bases that match TRBD1. Germline V gives CDR1 SGHTA, CDR2 FQGTGA. There are 17 residues in the CDR3. The J segment lost 0 bases and the V segment lost 5 bases, leaving 12 bases of the junction unmatched. The CDR3 region has the DNA TGTGCCAGCAGCGTAGGGGACAGACGATCGGACCAAGAGACCCAGTACTTC. Protein sequence: CASSVGDRRSDQETQYF.

This rearrangement joins TRBV7-2 to TRBJ1-1, with D possibly TRBD1 on 5 matching bases. V was shortened by 6 bases and J by 5 bases, with 16 bases between the two germline ends. This CDR3 region has 14 residues. Germline V lookup: CDR1 SGHTA, CDR2 FQGNSA. In DNA form, the CDR3 reads TGTGCCAGCAGGACAGCGGGGGACCGGACTGAAGCTTTCTTT. Its translation: CASRTAGDRTEAFF.

The chain links TRBV11-3 to TRBJ2-4, with D perhaps matching TRBD1 (6 bases). Deletions cut 0 bases from V and 5 bases from J, with 14 bases between. From germline, CDR1 is SGHNT and CDR2 YENEEA. The CDR3 loop spans 16 amino acids. The CDR3 here is CASSLEGDMSENIQYF. CDR3 nucleotides: TGTGCCAGCAGCTTAGAGGGGGACATGTCAGAAAACATTCAGTACTTC.

This clone was seen a few times. V is TRBV2 and J is TRBJ1-1; 10 bases agree with TRBD1. The CDR3 is 15 amino acids. Per germline, CDR1 SNHLY and CDR2 FYNNEI. The V and J ends lost 3 bases and 3 bases, in that order; junction bases with no gene match: 4. CDR3 sequence: CASSEWTGGDTEAFF. CDR3 DNA: TGTGCCAGCAGTGAGTGGACAGGGGGAGACACTGAAGCTTTCTTT.

This clone was picked up one time. The chain combines TRBV6-5 with TRBJ1-1, with D uncertain. The V gene lost 4 bases and the J gene lost 1 base, with 10 bases spanning the gap. The CDR3 runs 14 residues. Germline lookup yields CDR1 MNHEY and CDR2 SVGAGI. This CDR3 is CASSSPQRNTEAFF. CDR3 coding DNA: TGTGCCAGCAGTTCCCCCCAGAGGAACACTGAAGCTTTCTTT.

Relative to its sample, this clone is medium-sized. This specimen includes other DNA sequences encoding the same CDR3. The CDR3 DNA sequence: TGTGCCAGCAGTGAAACGAGGGGGGGATACGAGCAGTACTTC. This encodes CASSETRGGYEQYF. The rearrangement joins TRBV6-1 to TRBJ2-7, with D possibly TRBD2 on 7 matching bases. Germline V gene lookup returns CDR1 MNHNS and CDR2 SASEGT. Deletions cut 2 bases from V and 4 bases from J, with 12 bases between. This CDR3 spans 14 amino acids.

This chain uses TRBV5-1 with TRBJ2-7; D unclear. V lost 0 bases, J lost 5 bases, and 6 bases lay in between. The CDR3 totals 12 residues. CDR1 and CDR2 from the germline V gene are SGHRS and YFSETQ. The CDR3 loop is CASSLEINEQYF. The CDR3 coding sequence is TGCGCCAGCAGCTTGGAAATAAACGAGCAGTACTTC.

The genes are TRBV7-8 and TRBJ2-7; D ambiguous. This CDR3 region has 15 residues. V lost 2 bases and J lost 2, with 13 bases in between. CDR1 is SGHVS, CDR2 FQNEAQ, per germline. The CDR3 nucleotides are TGTGCCAGCAGCTTATGGGTTTCGGCTGCCTACGAGCAGTACTTC. The encoded protein is CASSLWVSAAYEQYF.

The rearrangement uses TRBV18 and TRBJ2-7, with D uncertain. V was clipped by 6 bases and J by 2 bases, with 14 bases between them. This CDR3 is 14 amino acids long. Germline CDR1 KGHSH, CDR2 LQKENI. CDR3 in DNA: TGTGCCAGCTCCCCCGAGAGTAAAACCTACGAGCAGTACTTC. This encodes CASSPESKTYEQYF.

Sample share makes this clone medium-sized. This chain links TRBV28 with TRBJ2-7; TRBD1 might be the D (6 bases). Trimming took 4 bases from V and 4 from J, leaving 11 bases between them. The germline V gene has CDR1 MDHEN and CDR2 SYDVKM. The CDR3 covers 13 residues. The CDR3 coding sequence is TGTGCCAGCAGTTCCGGGACACTTTACGAGCAGTACTTC. Encoded protein: CASSSGTLYEQYF.